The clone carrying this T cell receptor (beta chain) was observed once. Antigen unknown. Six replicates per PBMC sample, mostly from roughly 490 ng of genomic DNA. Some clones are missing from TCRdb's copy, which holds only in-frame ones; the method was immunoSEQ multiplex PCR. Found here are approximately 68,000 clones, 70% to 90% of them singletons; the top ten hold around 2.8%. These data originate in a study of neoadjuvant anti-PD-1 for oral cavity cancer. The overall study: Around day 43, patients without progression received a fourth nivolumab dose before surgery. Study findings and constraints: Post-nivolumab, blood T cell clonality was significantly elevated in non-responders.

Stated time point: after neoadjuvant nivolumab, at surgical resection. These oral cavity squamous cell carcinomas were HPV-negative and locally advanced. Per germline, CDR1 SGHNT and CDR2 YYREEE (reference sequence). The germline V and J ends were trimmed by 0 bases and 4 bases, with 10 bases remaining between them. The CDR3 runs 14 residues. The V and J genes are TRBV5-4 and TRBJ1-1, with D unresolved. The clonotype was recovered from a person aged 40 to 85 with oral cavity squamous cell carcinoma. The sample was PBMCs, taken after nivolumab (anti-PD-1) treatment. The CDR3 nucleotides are TGTGCCAGCAGCTTGGTTGGGGTGGCCACTGAAGCTTTCTTT. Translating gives CASSLVGVATEAFF.